Shown below are 28 T cell receptor beta chains from a single sample sequenced in a study of identical twins. TCRdb re-analysed the 5' RACE reads in MiXCR, keeping a single row per CDR3 protein. The table records hundreds of thousands of distinct CDR3 sequences, over 5% of them present only once. Sequencing was performed on naive T cells sorted from blood. The receptors stem from a man aged 18-30 years in good health.

The rearrangement joins TRBV7-9 to TRBJ2-5; a possible D gene is TRBD2 (5 bases). CDR3 length: 14 amino acids. The V gene's germline CDR1 is SEHNR and CDR2 FQNEAQ (reference sequence). V was trimmed by 5 bases and J by 5 bases, leaving 15 bases between them. The CDR3 sequence: CASSQPGTGETQYF. The DNA for the CDR3 is TGTGCCAGCAGCCAGCCGGGAACTGGGGAGACCCAGTACTTC.

CDR3 sequence reads: CASSLTSGGTYGELFF. Here the CDR3 DNA reads TGCGCCAGCAGTCTCACTAGCGGGGGGACGTACGGGGAGCTGTTTTTT. The genes are TRBV4-1 and TRBJ2-2, with 12 bases aligning to TRBD2. The germline V gene encodes CDR1 MGHRA and CDR2 YSYEKL. CDR3 length: 16 amino acids. Trimming removed 6 bases from V and 7 bases from J; junction bases left unmatched: 9.

This clonotype was observed a handful of times. The CDR3 region is CASSKSEVGHYNEQFF. The DNA of the CDR3 is TGCGCCAGCAGTAAATCAGAGGTAGGGCACTACAATGAGCAGTTCTTC. The chain has TRBV5-1 and TRBJ2-1; D not resolved. This CDR3 has 16 amino acids. CDR1 is SGHRS and CDR2 is YFSETQ in the germline V gene. V lost 5 bases and J 3 bases, leaving 18 bases between the germline ends.

This sequence joins TRBV11-2 and TRBJ2-7, with D perhaps TRBD1 or TRBD2 (5 bases each). Germline values: CDR1 SGHAT, CDR2 FQNNGV. With 0 bases removed from V and 7 bases from J, the gap between germline ends came to 16 bases. The CDR3 loop spans 15 amino acids. The CDR3 DNA is TGTGCCAGCAGCTTAGACGAGGGGTCTAGTGGAGAGCAGTACTTC. This translates into CASSLDEGSSGEQYF. Variable domain in full (rest from reference TRBV11-2 and TRBJ2-7): EAGVAQSPRYKIIEKRQSVAFWCNPISGHATLYWYQQILGQGPKLLIQFQNNGVVDDSQLPKDRFSAERLKGVDSTLKIQPAKLEDSAVYLCASSLDEGSSGEQYFGPGTRLTVT.

This clonotype was counted between two and nine times. V usage is TRBV27 and J usage is TRBJ2-2, with unresolved D. Germline lookup yields CDR1 MNHEY and CDR2 SMNVEV (reference sequence). The V end lost 11 bases, the J end lost 4 bases, and 14 bases lay between the germline ends. This CDR3 is 13 amino acids long. CDR3 amino acids: CAAFAAPTGELFF. CDR3 bases: TGTGCCGCCTTTGCGGCTCCCACCGGGGAGCTGTTTTTT.

At least ten counts were recorded for this clonotype. The chain links TRBV2 to TRBJ2-1; 10 nucleotides agree with TRBD2. With V trimmed by 7 bases and J by 6 bases, 12 bases remained unmatched. The CDR3 spans 16 residues. Germline V CDR1 and CDR2: SNHLY, FYNNEI. This chain's CDR3 is CASKSAIAGGINEQFF. In nucleotides, the CDR3 is TGTGCCAGCAAATCCGCAATAGCGGGAGGAATCAATGAGCAGTTCTTC.

This clonotype came up many times. The chain couples TRBV19 to TRBJ2-1; D remains ambiguous. V lost 6 bases to trimming and J lost 0 bases, with 12 bases between them. CDR3 size: 15 residues. Germline V gene sequence: CDR1 LNHDA, CDR2 SQIVND (reference sequence). This CDR3 reads CASRLRLSSYNEQFF. CDR3 DNA sequence: TGTGCCAGTAGACTGCGCCTGAGCTCCTACAATGAGCAGTTCTTC. Variable domain in full (rest from reference TRBV19 and TRBJ2-1): DGGITQSPKYLFRKEGQNVTLSCEQNLNHDAMYWYRQDPGQGLRLIYYSQIVNDFQKGDIAEGYSVSREKKESFPLTVTSAQKNPTAFYLCASRLRLSSYNEQFFGPGTRLTVL.

This clonotype was picked up many times. The chain has TRBV29-1 and TRBJ2-5; D assignment may be TRBD1 or TRBD2 (7 bases each). CDR1 SQVTM and CDR2 ANQGSEA come from the germline V gene. This CDR3 is built from 12 residues. Trimming cost V 7 bases and J 2 bases, with 11 bases left between them. The DNA of the CDR3 is TGCAGCGCGGGGGGACAGCAAGAGACCCAGTACTTC. Translating gives CSAGGQQETQYF.

The chain recombines TRBV5-1 with TRBJ1-1; D remains unclear. V gave up 1 base and J gave up 5 bases, with 21 bases separating them. Germline loops: CDR1 SGHRS, CDR2 YFSETQ. There are 17 residues in the CDR3. The CDR3 sequence: CASSLKRIGPPGTEAFF. For the CDR3, the DNA is TGCGCCAGCAGCTTGAAGCGGATAGGCCCACCGGGGACTGAAGCTTTCTTT.

This clonotype was recorded a few times. This chain joins TRBV6-2 or TRBV6-3 and TRBJ2-2; D unclear. V lost 1 base to trimming and J lost 7 bases, with 10 bases between them. The CDR3 contains 14 residues. Germline CDR1 and CDR2: MNHEY and SVGEGT. CDR3 protein: CASSYYGGGGELFF. As DNA, the CDR3 is TGTGCCAGCAGTTACTATGGCGGTGGCGGGGAGCTGTTTTTT.

This clonotype was recorded many times. The chain combines TRBV12-3 or TRBV12-4 with TRBJ2-4, with D maybe TRBD2 (6 bases). Trimming pared 1 base from V and 6 bases from J, leaving 13 bases between. The CDR3 has 15 amino acids. The CDR3: CASSLGRGARNIQYF. The CDR3 region has the DNA TGTGCCAGCAGTTTAGGGCGGGGAGCGAGAAACATTCAGTACTTC.

For this clonotype: Since a much larger clone is just one base distant, this may be a read error. V gene TRBV10-3 combines with J gene TRBJ2-7, with TRBD1 as a possible D gene (6 bases). The CDR3 length is 13 residues. Trimming pared 3 bases from V and 6 bases from J, leaving 12 bases between. The germline gives CDR1 ENHRY, CDR2 SYGVKD. CDR3 loop: CAISEGQLCEQYF. The DNA of the CDR3 is TGTGCCATCAGTGAAGGACAGCTCTGCGAGCAGTACTTC.

The genes are TRBV7-9 and TRBJ2-1, with 13 bases that match TRBD2. CDR3 length: 15 amino acids. V lost 6 bases and J lost 10; bases outside the gene matches: 9. Germline values: CDR1 SEHNR, CDR2 FQNEAQ (reference sequence). CDR3 in DNA: TGTGCCAGCAGACAACTAGCGGGAGGGGCGGGGGAGCAGTTCTTC. This gives the protein CASRQLAGGAGEQFF.

The chain carries TRBV6-1 and TRBJ2-1; the match to TRBD2 covers 12 bases. The CDR3 loop spans 16 amino acids. Germline loops: CDR1 MNHNS, CDR2 SASEGT. V gave up 7 bases and J gave up 2 bases; unmatched junction bases: 6. CDR3 sequence (DNA): TGTGCCAGCAAAACGGGACTAGCGGGTCCCTACAATGAGCAGTTCTTC. Amino acid sequence: CASKTGLAGPYNEQFF.

This clonotype was counted ten times or more. The chain couples TRBV7-2 to TRBJ2-1; 11 bases match TRBD2. This CDR3 is 12 amino acids long. Germline V lookup: CDR1 SGHTA, CDR2 FQGNSA. Unmatched junction bases numbered 2, after V lost 4 bases and J lost 12 bases. CDR3: CASSSGLAVQFF. DNA for the CDR3: TGTGCCAGCAGCTCGGGACTAGCGGTGCAGTTCTTC. Drawing the rest from reference TRBV7-2 and TRBJ2-1, the complete variable domain is GAGVSQSPSNKVTEKGKDVELRCDPISGHTALYWYRQSLGQGLEFLIYFQGNSAPDKSGLPSDRFSAERTGGSVSTLTIQRTQQEDSAVYLCASSSGLAVQFFGPGTRLTVL.

The sample holds many counts of this clonotype. This chain uses TRBV12-3 or TRBV12-4 with TRBJ2-2, with 9 bases that match TRBD1. With 6 bases clipped from V and 4 bases from J, the junction kept 6 bases outside the gene matches. This CDR3 spans 15 amino acids. The DNA for the CDR3 is TGTGCCAGCAGGACGGGACAGGGAGGCACCGGGGAGCTGTTTTTT. The encoded protein is CASRTGQGGTGELFF.

There are many counts of this clonotype. J is TRBJ2-1 and V is TRBV5-1; 10 bases map to TRBD2. The CDR3 has 13 residues. In germline, CDR1 is SGHRS, CDR2 YFSETQ. V trimming: 4 bases; J trimming: 10 bases; junction bases outside the gene matches: 5. The CDR3 sequence: CASSIGLADEQFF. The CDR3, as DNA: TGCGCCAGCAGCATCGGACTAGCGGACGAGCAGTTCTTC.

This clonotype has a count of ten or more. This rearrangement joins TRBV12-3 or TRBV12-4 to TRBJ2-1; perhaps TRBD1 as D (6 bases). The germline V and J ends were trimmed by 6 bases and 3 bases, with 18 bases remaining between them. CDR3 length: 16 residues. CDR3 residues: CASSPLAWDIYNEQFF. The CDR3 DNA sequence: TGTGCCAGCAGCCCGCTAGCCTGGGACATCTACAATGAGCAGTTCTTC.

Ten or more counts support this clonotype. The J gene is TRBJ2-1, the V gene TRBV12-3 or TRBV12-4, with D perhaps TRBD1 (5 bases). CDR3 length: 13 residues. V was cut by 4 bases and J by 12 bases, with 16 bases left in between. CDR3 coding DNA: TGTGCCAGCAGTTCAGTGGGGCAGGGCGGGCAGTTCTTC. This sequence encodes CASSSVGQGGQFF.

The sample holds many counts of this clonotype. The V call is TRBV5-1, the J call TRBJ2-5; 8 bases are shared with TRBD1. Trimming took 0 bases from V and 5 from J; bases not matched to a gene: 3. Germline loops: CDR1 SGHRS, CDR2 YFSETQ. The CDR3 contains 14 residues. This CDR3 is CASSLGQGSETQYF. CDR3 DNA: TGCGCCAGCAGCTTGGGACAGGGGTCGGAGACCCAGTACTTC.

This clonotype has at least ten counts. The chain couples TRBV18 to TRBJ2-5; D is undetermined. V was shortened by 3 bases and J by 4 bases, with 24 bases between the two germline ends. Germline assignment: CDR1 KGHSH and CDR2 LQKENI. The CDR3 has 18 residues. In nucleotides, the CDR3 is TGTGCCAGCTCACCGTTGTACACGTTTAATCCCAGCCCAGAGACCCAGTACTTC. The encoded protein is CASSPLYTFNPSPETQYF.

This clonotype has at least ten counts. The J gene is TRBJ2-3, the V gene TRBV20-1; D remains unclear. Trimming left V 1 base short and J 0 bases short, with 17 bases between. Germline CDR1 is DFQATT and CDR2 is SNEGSKA (reference sequence). This CDR3 is built from 17 residues. The CDR3 region is CSARARGGVRSTDTQYF. The CDR3 DNA reads as TGCAGTGCTAGAGCCCGCGGTGGTGTGCGGAGCACAGATACGCAGTATTTT.

The gene calls are TRBV5-1 and TRBJ2-3; D is uncertain. The CDR3 spans 14 residues. Germline assignment: CDR1 SGHRS and CDR2 YFSETQ. V was pared by 6 bases and J by 2 bases, with 13 bases between. The CDR3 region is CASMRPDLTDTQYF. The DNA of the CDR3 is TGCGCCAGCATGCGTCCAGATCTCACAGATACGCAGTATTTT. Full variable domain (outside the CDR3, taken from reference TRBV5-1 and TRBJ2-3): KAGVTQTPRYLIKTRGQQVTLSCSPISGHRSVSWYQQTPGQGLQFLFEYFSETQRNKGNFPGRFSGRQFSNSRSEMNVSTLELGDSALYLCASMRPDLTDTQYFGPGTRLTVL.

This clonotype was counted at least ten times. The chain recombines TRBV5-1 with TRBJ2-1; 10 bases are shared with TRBD2. V trimming: 4 bases; J trimming: 1 base; junction bases outside the gene matches: 8. The CDR3 has 17 amino acids. Germline V lookup: CDR1 SGHRS, CDR2 YFSETQ. The CDR3 here is CASSLTSSGRSYNEQFF. CDR3 coding DNA: TGCGCCAGCAGCCTAACCTCTAGCGGGAGATCCTACAATGAGCAGTTCTTC.

This clonotype appeared many times. The V gene is TRBV5-1, the J gene TRBJ2-7; 7 bases fit TRBD2. V lost 4 bases, J lost 5 bases, and 3 bases stayed unmatched. CDR1 and CDR2 (germline): SGHRS, YFSETQ. This CDR3 has 12 residues. In DNA, the CDR3 is TGCGCCAGCAGCCCGGGACTAAACGAGCAGTACTTC. Translating it yields CASSPGLNEQYF.

This clonotype has at least ten counts. This chain uses TRBV7-9 with TRBJ2-1; 11 nucleotides match TRBD2. V lost 4 bases to trimming and J lost 3 bases; unmatched junction nucleotides: 5. The CDR3 contains 16 residues. Germline values: CDR1 SEHNR, CDR2 FQNEAQ (reference sequence). Here the CDR3 reads CASSSLAGGNYNEQFF. The CDR3 DNA follows: TGTGCCAGCAGCTCGCTAGCGGGAGGTAACTACAATGAGCAGTTCTTC.

This clonotype has just a few counts. The V gene is TRBV19, the J gene TRBJ2-3; D gene unclear. V was clipped by 9 bases and J by 4 bases, with 8 bases between them. The CDR3 spans 11 residues. Germline V CDR1 and CDR2: LNHDA, SQIVND (reference sequence). The CDR3 loop is CASKRSDTQYF. The CDR3 DNA reads as TGTGCCAGCAAACGGTCAGATACGCAGTATTTT.

In this sample, this clonotype turned up a few times. The chain carries TRBV4-1 and TRBJ2-3; D not resolved. CDR3 length: 15 amino acids. Germline V gene sequence: CDR1 MGHRA, CDR2 YSYEKL. The ends were cut back, 0 bases at V and 3 bases at J, with 10 bases in the middle. CDR3 in DNA: TGCGCCAGCAGCCAAGACATGGGATTTACAGATACGCAGTATTTT. Amino acids: CASSQDMGFTDTQYF.